This entry concerns a single TCR beta chain. Authors' data handling: Estimated nucleated cell counts came from reference gene primer amplification. This table comes from immunoSEQ multiplex PCR, and its TCRdb copy is limited to in-frame clones, with some not included. The V and J calls and clone size are taken from that table; D and trimming were inferred from the DNA. The data contain 90,000 to 150,000 clones, approximately 80% of them singletons. This record comes from a study of blood T cell repertoires in COVID-19. As for the study in general: There were acute and convalescent COVID-19 samples, and they came from the United States, Italy and Spain. The analysed material was cDNA or gDNA that came from T cells, B-cell-depleted T cells, or PBMCs.

The CDR3 is made up of 15 amino acids. From germline, CDR1 is SGDLS and CDR2 YYNGEE. The ends lost 4 bases at V and 7 bases at J; junction bases unmatched: 13. This TCR was recovered from a human donor in a cohort sampled during active COVID-19. Sequenced: peripheral blood. V and J are TRBV9 and TRBJ2-7; 8 nucleotides line up with TRBD2. This CDR3 is CASSPRGANTKEQYF. The CDR3 nucleotides read TGTGCCAGCAGCCCGCGGGGGGCGAATACTAAAGAGCAGTACTTC.